These T cell receptor beta chains were read from a single sample in a study of early T cells in non-severe SARS-CoV-2 infection. TCRdb recomputed calls from the 5' RACE reads with MiXCR, one row per CDR3 protein. This table holds some 62,000 distinct CDR3 sequences, 7% to 9.5% found once. The sequenced sample was whole blood, obtained at baseline. These receptors were collected from an adult who was a healthcare worker with PCR-confirmed SARS-CoV-2 infection or an uninfected control (not recorded which). The CDR3 runs from the conserved cysteine through the conserved F or W. The D gene is left open where the match is weak. Rows may omit the clone size; those that give it use once, few, many or a size class.

V gene,clone size,J gene,D gene,CDR3 DNA,CDR3 protein
TRBV5-1,.,TRBJ1-1,.,TGCGCCAGCAGCTTGTACGGGGACACTGAAGCTTTCTTT,CASSLYGDTEAFF
TRBV4-1,.,TRBJ2-7,TRBD1,TGCGCCAGCAGCCAGGGGACAGGCAGTCCCTACGAGCAGTACTTC,CASSQGTGSPYEQYF
TRBV27,few,TRBJ2-5,TRBD2,TGTGCCAGCAGTTTTGCTACCCGGGGGGGGACCCAGTACTTC,CASSFATRGGTQYF
TRBV6-1,.,TRBJ2-7,.,TGTGCCAGCAGTGAACTTCGGGCCTCCTACGAGCAGTACTTC,CASSELRASYEQYF
TRBV30,.,TRBJ1-1,.,TGTGCCTGGAACAGGGACGGAAACACTGAAGCTTTCTTT,CAWNRDGNTEAFF
TRBV9,.,TRBJ2-7,TRBD1,TGTGCCAGCAGCGTAGGACCGAGGGACAGGGCCGCCTACGAGCAGTACTTC,CASSVGPRDRAAYEQYF
TRBV29-1,many,TRBJ2-1,.,TGCAGCGTCGGGGGTTCCTACAATGAGCAGTTCTTC,CSVGGSYNEQFF
TRBV12-3/TRBV12-4,once,TRBJ1-5,.,TGTGCCAGCAGTTTAGGGCAGAGTTATCAGCCCCAGCATTTT,CASSLGQSYQPQHF
TRBV3-1,.,TRBJ1-2,.,TGTGCCAGCAGCCCTTGGAGAGGGAAATTCTATGGCTACACCTTC,CASSPWRGKFYGYTF
TRBV15,few,TRBJ2-4,.,TGTGCCACCAGCAGAGAGGACGGGGGAGATTACATTCAGTACTTC,CATSREDGGDYIQYF
TRBV20-1,many,TRBJ2-1,.,TGCAGTGCTAGAGATCACGGACGGACCTCCTGGAATGAGCAGTTCTTC,CSARDHGRTSWNEQFF
TRBV6-6,.,TRBJ2-7,TRBD2,TGTGCCAGCAGCTCCGGGACTAGCGGGCCCGAGCAGTACTTC,CASSSGTSGPEQYF
TRBV5-1,few,TRBJ1-5,.,TGCGCCAGCAGACGCGGGGTTAGCAATCAGCCCCAGCATTTT,CASRRGVSNQPQHF
TRBV7-9,.,TRBJ2-1,TRBD2,TGTGCCAGCAGACCCACTAGCGGGATAGATGAGCAGTTCTTC,CASRPTSGIDEQFF
TRBV5-1,.,TRBJ2-1,.,TGCGCCAGCAGCTTGGCCCCCGGGAGCTCCTACAATGAGCAGTTCTTC,CASSLAPGSSYNEQFF
TRBV12-3/TRBV12-4,many,TRBJ2-7,.,TGTGCCAGCACCCCGTGGGGCTCCCTGCCTTACGAGCAGTACTTC,CASTPWGSLPYEQYF
TRBV20-1,few,TRBJ2-4,.,TGCAGTGCTGGCTTAGCTAGCGCGACTCGAAAAAACATTCAGTACTTC,CSAGLASATRKNIQYF
TRBV28,many,TRBJ1-4,.,TGTGCCAGCAGTTTAGACTCCTCAACTAATGAAAAACTGTTTTTT,CASSLDSSTNEKLFF
TRBV30,.,TRBJ2-6,TRBD1,TGTGCCTGGATAACCGGACAGGGCTTCTCTGGGGCCAACGTCCTGACTTTC,CAWITGQGFSGANVLTF
TRBV29-1,.,TRBJ1-3,TRBD1,TGCAGCGTTGAAGAACAGGGGGCGGCTGGAAACACCATATATTTT,CSVEEQGAAGNTIYF
TRBV6-5,few,TRBJ2-7,TRBD1,TGTGCCAGCAGTGATCCGGGACAGACCTACGAGCAGTACTTC,CASSDPGQTYEQYF
TRBV27,many,TRBJ2-7,TRBD2,TGTGCCAGCAGTCCCCGAGAGCTAGCGGGATTCTACGAGCAGTACTTC,CASSPRELAGFYEQYF
TRBV7-2,few,TRBJ2-7,TRBD1,TGTGCCAGCAGCCCACAACCGGCCGGACAGGCCTTATTCTACGAGCAGTACTTC,CASSPQPAGQALFYEQYF
TRBV6-2/TRBV6-3,.,TRBJ2-7,.,TGTGCCAGCAGTTATCAGGGTCTAGAGTACTACGAGCAGTACTTC,CASSYQGLEYYEQYF
TRBV12-3/TRBV12-4,many,TRBJ2-2,.,TGTGCCAGCAGTTTCGGCCAGGGATACAACACCGGGGAGCTGTTTTTT,CASSFGQGYNTGELFF
TRBV18,many,TRBJ2-3,.,TGTGCCAGCTCACCGCCCGGTGCTTTGACAGATACGCAGTATTTT,CASSPPGALTDTQYF
TRBV29-1,many,TRBJ2-5,.,TGCAGCGTTGGAGGAGTCAGGGCCCAAGAGACCCAGTACTTC,CSVGGVRAQETQYF
TRBV6-2/TRBV6-3,.,TRBJ2-1,TRBD1,TGTGCCAGCAGTTACTTGGGGACAGGGCTATACAATGAGCAGTTCTTC,CASSYLGTGLYNEQFF
TRBV5-5,many,TRBJ1-4,.,TGTGCCAGCACCCCAGGCTTAACACGACGTGAAAAACTGTTTTTT,CASTPGLTRREKLFF
TRBV4-2,.,TRBJ2-7,TRBD1,TGTGCCAGCAGCCAAGAAGACACAGGGGGTGCCTACGAGCAGTACTTC,CASSQEDTGGAYEQYF
TRBV5-1,.,TRBJ2-5,.,TGCGCCAGCAGCTTGCGACGCGACACCGAAGAGACCCAGTACTTC,CASSLRRDTEETQYF
TRBV25-1,few,TRBJ1-1,.,TGTGCCAGCAGTGAATATAGAGCAGGGGCCCCTGAAGCTTTCTTT,CASSEYRAGAPEAFF
TRBV20-1,many,TRBJ2-7,TRBD2,TGCAGTGCTAGTAGCGGGAGCTCCTACGAGCAGTACTTC,CSASSGSSYEQYF
TRBV6-1,.,TRBJ1-2,.,TGTGCCAGCAGTGTTGAGGGAGGCTATGGCTACACCTTC,CASSVEGGYGYTF
TRBV20-1,many,TRBJ2-5,.,TGCAGTGCTAGGGGCAGGGTAGGAGAGACCCAGTACTTC,CSARGRVGETQYF
TRBV6-1,.,TRBJ2-2,.,TGTGCCAGCAGACCACTAAGGGGTAACACCGGGGAGCTGTTTTTT,CASRPLRGNTGELFF
TRBV3-1,.,TRBJ2-7,.,TGTGCCAGCAGCCAACTCTACGAGCAGTACTTC,CASSQLYEQYF
TRBV18,few,TRBJ2-3,.,TGTGCCAGCTCACCACGGACAGGGCGGGAGGATACGCAGTATTTT,CASSPRTGREDTQYF
TRBV4-2,.,TRBJ2-2,.,TGTGCCAGCAGCCACTTGGGACAAAACACCGGGGAGCTGTTTTTT,CASSHLGQNTGELFF
TRBV6-6,many,TRBJ1-6,.,TGTGCCACCCGCGGCAGGGATAATTCACCCCTCCACTTT,CATRGRDNSPLHF
TRBV19,few,TRBJ2-5,.,TGTGCCAGTAGTATCAACCCGGAGACCCAGTACTTC,CASSINPETQYF
TRBV25-1,.,TRBJ1-1,.,TGTGCCAGCACCGAACCGGGACAAAACACTGAAGCTTTCTTT,CASTEPGQNTEAFF
TRBV5-1,.,TRBJ2-4,TRBD2,TGCGCCAGCAGCTTGAGGGCTAGCGGGGATCTAGCCAAAAACATTCAGTACTTC,CASSLRASGDLAKNIQYF
TRBV7-8,many,TRBJ2-1,.,TGTGCCAGCAGCTTAAAGCAGGGCTGGGATGAGCAGTTCTTC,CASSLKQGWDEQFF
TRBV5-1,many,TRBJ2-2,.,TGCGCCAGCAGCTTGGTTTCGAACACCGGGGAGCTGTTTTTT,CASSLVSNTGELFF
TRBV7-2,few,TRBJ2-1,.,TGTGCCAGCAGCCTCCGGGGCGTAGCGAGCTCCTACAATGAGCAGTTCTTC,CASSLRGVASSYNEQFF
TRBV27,many,TRBJ2-5,.,TGTGCCAGGCCTTTCCCGGCTTGGAGGGAGACCCAGTACTTC,CARPFPAWRETQYF
TRBV20-1,many,TRBJ2-7,TRBD2,TGCAGTGCTAGGGGACTACAATCCTACGAGCAGTACTTC,CSARGLQSYEQYF
TRBV23-1,many,TRBJ2-7,.,TGCGCCAGCAGTCAATATGAGTCTCCAGAGCGGCTGCGCACCTACGAGCAGTACTTC,CASSQYESPERLRTYEQYF
TRBV7-6,few,TRBJ2-5,TRBD2,TGTGCCAGCAGCTATCGACAACCGGGACTAGCGTCTATCGAGTCTGAGACCCAGTACTTC,CASSYRQPGLASIESETQYF
TRBV5-1,.,TRBJ2-2,TRBD1,TGCGCCAGCAGCTTGGTACAGGGGATCGGGACCGGGGAGCTGTTTTTT,CASSLVQGIGTGELFF
TRBV29-1,few,TRBJ2-5,TRBD2,TGCAGCGCCTATAGCGGGAGCTTGGAGACCCAGTACTTC,CSAYSGSLETQYF